These 9 T cell receptor beta chains came from one sample sequenced in a study of T cell changes during pregnancy in multiple sclerosis. TCRdb keeps only in-frame clones here, not all; method: immunoSEQ multiplex PCR. The sample yields 60,000 to 85,000 clones, 80% to 95% seen once. The starting material was peripheral blood, obtained after pregnancy. The receptors shown here come from a female donor in good health, enrolled as a control in a pregnancy study.

The rearrangement joins TRBV9 to TRBJ1-3, with 8 nucleotides matching TRBD1. J lost 2 bases, V lost 1 base, and 2 bases had no gene match. The CDR3 length is 15 residues. CDR1 SGDLS and CDR2 YYNGEE come from the germline V gene. The DNA of the CDR3 is TGTGCCAGCAGCGTAAGACAGGGGACTGGAAACACCATATATTTT. This sequence encodes CASSVRQGTGNTIYF.

V and J are TRBV29-1 and TRBJ1-1; D might be TRBD1 (6 bases). This CDR3 spans 13 amino acids. CDR1 and CDR2 (germline): SQVTM, ANQGSEA. With 5 bases removed from V and 0 bases from J, the gap between germline ends came to 10 bases. The DNA of the CDR3 is TGCAGCGTTCAGGGGTCCATGAACACTGAAGCTTTCTTT. This translates into CSVQGSMNTEAFF.

The chain recombines TRBV7-8 with TRBJ2-5; D might be TRBD1 (7 bases). The CDR3 loop spans 14 amino acids. V lost 4 bases, J lost 5 bases, and 14 bases lay in between. CDR1 and CDR2 from the germline V gene are SGHVS and FQNEAQ. The CDR3: CASSSSTGRETQYF. CDR3 sequence (DNA): TGTGCCAGCAGCTCCTCGACAGGGAGGGAGACCCAGTACTTC.

The rearrangement uses TRBV5-1 and TRBJ1-1, with no clear D. V was clipped by 2 bases and J by 4 bases, with 12 bases between them. The CDR3 runs 14 residues. CDR1 and CDR2 (germline): SGHRS, YFSETQ. As DNA, the CDR3 is TGCGCCAGCAGCTTCGGAGGGAGTGGCACTGAAGCTTTCTTT. Protein sequence: CASSFGGSGTEAFF. Looking up the rest from reference TRBV5-1 and TRBJ1-1 gives the full variable domain: KAGVTQTPRYLIKTRGQQVTLSCSPISGHRSVSWYQQTPGQGLQFLFEYFSETQRNKGNFPGRFSGRQFSNSRSEMNVSTLELGDSALYLCASSFGGSGTEAFFGQGTRLTVV.

The V gene is TRBV28, the J gene TRBJ2-7; TRBD2 is a possible D gene (7 bases). Germline loops: CDR1 MDHEN, CDR2 SYDVKM. V was trimmed by 5 bases and J by 6 bases, leaving 14 bases between them. The CDR3 is made up of 13 amino acids. CDR3 DNA sequence: TGTGCCAGCAGTCCCTCACGGGGGGCCGAGCAGTACTTC. Residues: CASSPSRGAEQYF.

This clone occurred once. The chain has TRBV27 and TRBJ1-6, with 12 bases identical to TRBD1. Trimming removed 6 bases from V and 9 bases from J; junction bases left unmatched: 6. This CDR3 is 15 amino acids long. Looked up from germline, CDR1 is MNHEY and CDR2 is SMNVEV (reference sequence). CDR3 DNA: TGTGCCAGCAGGCGCCCGGGACAGGGGGCTTCACCCCTCCACTTT. Protein product: CASRRPGQGASPLHF.

This rearrangement joins TRBV5-1 to TRBJ2-5, with D unresolved. The CDR3 consists of 15 residues. The V gene lost 0 bases and the J gene lost 2 bases, with 11 bases spanning the gap. CDR1 SGHRS and CDR2 YFSETQ come from the germline V gene. CDR3 nucleotides: TGCGCCAGCAGCTTGGCGCGCACAGTTCAAGAGACCCAGTACTTC. Translation gives CASSLARTVQETQYF.

The chain links TRBV18 to TRBJ2-3, with D uncertain. The CDR3 is 14 residues long. V gave up 4 bases and J gave up 4 bases, with 12 bases separating them. The germline V gene encodes CDR1 KGHSH and CDR2 LQKENI. CDR3 sequence reads: CASSQQAVADTQYF. CDR3 DNA sequence: TGTGCCAGCTCACAGCAGGCTGTCGCAGATACGCAGTATTTT.

The V gene is TRBV28, the J gene TRBJ1-1; a possible D gene is TRBD1 (5 bases). Trimming pared 5 bases from V and 4 bases from J, leaving 8 bases between. The CDR3 has 12 residues. Germline V gene data show CDR1 as MDHEN and CDR2 as SYDVKM. The CDR3 DNA follows: TGTGCCAGCAGTGGGGGGTTCACTGAAGCTTTCTTT. It codes for CASSGGFTEAFF.